This T cell receptor beta chain stems from a study of T-cell reconstitution after alpha-beta-depleted transplantation in children. General study results and limits: Once a year had passed after transplant, T-cell counts and diversity came mostly from newly produced T cells.

This clonotype has a single count. No antigen is known for it. The TCRbeta library was prepared with unique molecular identifiers. TCRdb ran MiXCR on the PCR reads and lists one entry per CDR3 protein. The sample records about 9,200 distinct CDR3 sequences, 11% to 15% being singletons. The CDR3 is 12 residues long. Per the germline V gene, CDR1 is DFQATT and CDR2 is SNEGSKA (reference sequence). V lost 3 bases to trimming and J lost 3 bases, with 9 bases between them. The gene calls are TRBV20-1 and TRBJ2-7; D is unclear. The origin of this receptor is a male patient younger than 18 who had a stem cell transplant for acute lymphoblastic leukemia, so the T cells may come from the graft donor. The source was PBMCs, mostly from graft donor cells, collected 60 days after TCRalphabeta/CD19-depleted stem cell transplant. The chain's CDR3 is CSASGTGYEQYF. Here the CDR3 DNA reads TGCAGTGCTAGCGGCACGGGCTACGAGCAGTACTTC.